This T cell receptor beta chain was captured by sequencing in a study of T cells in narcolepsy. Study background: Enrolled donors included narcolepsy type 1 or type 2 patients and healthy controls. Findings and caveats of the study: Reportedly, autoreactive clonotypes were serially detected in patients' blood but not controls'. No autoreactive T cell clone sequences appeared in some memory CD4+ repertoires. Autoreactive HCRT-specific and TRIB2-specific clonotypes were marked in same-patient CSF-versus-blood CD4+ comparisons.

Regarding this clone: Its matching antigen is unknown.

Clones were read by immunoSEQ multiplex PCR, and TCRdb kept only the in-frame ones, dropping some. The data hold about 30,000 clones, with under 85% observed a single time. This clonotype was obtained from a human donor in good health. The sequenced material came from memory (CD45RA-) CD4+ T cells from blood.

The CDR3 coding sequence is TGCGCCAGCAGCTTTCAGCCGGGACAGAGAAATGAAAAACTGTTTTTT. Protein sequence: CASSFQPGQRNEKLFF. The gene calls are TRBV5-1 and TRBJ1-4; TRBD1 matches at 7 bases. This CDR3 is 16 amino acids long. With V trimmed by 2 bases and J by 5 bases, 9 bases remained unmatched. Per the germline V gene, CDR1 is SGHRS and CDR2 is YFSETQ.